These 19 T cell receptor beta chains originate from one sample sequenced in a study of blood T cell repertoires in COVID-19. TCRdb keeps only in-frame clones here, not all; method: immunoSEQ multiplex PCR. The table lists roughly 500,000 clones, more than 85% of them singletons, with 6.5% to 8.5% in the top ten. Sequenced material: PBMCs or T cells enriched from blood (not recorded which). The origin of the receptors is an older woman who had recovered from COVID-19.

The chain employs TRBV2 and TRBJ1-6; the D is unclear. Per germline, CDR1 SNHLY and CDR2 FYNNEI. The V gene lost 2 bases and the J gene lost 7 bases, with 12 bases spanning the gap. This CDR3 is 15 amino acids long. This chain's CDR3 is CASSERQVGNSPLHF. As DNA, the CDR3 is TGTGCCAGCAGTGAAAGGCAGGTGGGCAATTCACCCCTCCACTTT.

V and J are TRBV5-6 and TRBJ1-6, with 8 bases that match TRBD1. The CDR3 is made up of 15 amino acids. Losses at the gene ends were 4 bases for V and 9 bases for J; bases not matched to a gene: 9. CDR1 is SGHDT, CDR2 YYEEEE, per germline. CDR3 in amino acids: CASSPVFGQGSPLHF. CDR3 bases: TGTGCCAGCAGCCCGGTCTTTGGACAGGGTTCACCCCTCCACTTT.

This clone was detected a few times. The CDR3 region has the DNA TGCGCCAGCAGCTTGGCGGGGAATGGCTACACCTTC. Its protein product is CASSLAGNGYTF. The chain couples TRBV5-1 to TRBJ1-2; D call uncertain. Germline V CDR1 and CDR2: SGHRS, YFSETQ. The V and J ends lost 0 bases and 6 bases respectively, with 6 bases between them. This CDR3 has 12 residues.

The chain joins TRBV4-1 to TRBJ2-7, with a weak D call TRBD1 (6 bases). There are 14 residues in the CDR3. Trimming removed 3 bases from V and 6 bases from J, with 15 bases in between. The germline gives CDR1 MGHRA, CDR2 YSYEKL. The CDR3 DNA is TGCGCCAGCAGCCAGAATACAGGGAATGGCGAGCAGTACTTC. It is translated as CASSQNTGNGEQYF.

V and J are TRBV5-6 and TRBJ2-3; D might be TRBD2 (5 bases). Trimming took 3 bases from V and 2 from J, leaving 10 bases between them. The CDR3 loop spans 14 amino acids. Germline CDR1 and CDR2: SGHDT and YYEEEE. The CDR3 loop reads CASSWTGPTDTQYF. The DNA for the CDR3 is TGTGCCAGCAGCTGGACTGGCCCCACAGATACGCAGTATTTT.

Here the CDR3 reads CASSWTGLYNSPLHF. The CDR3 DNA reads TGTGCCAGCAGCTGGACAGGGCTTTATAATTCACCCCTCCACTTT. The chain links TRBV6-5 to TRBJ1-6, with 8 bases fitting TRBD1. J lost 4 bases, V lost 6 bases, and 5 bases had no gene match. The CDR3 extends over 15 amino acids. Germline lookup yields CDR1 MNHEY and CDR2 SVGAGI.

The chain combines TRBV30 with TRBJ1-2, with D perhaps TRBD1 (6 bases). The V end was cut by 1 base, the J end by 8 bases, with 8 bases between. CDR1 and CDR2 (germline): GTSNPN, SVGIG (reference sequence). The CDR3 contains 11 residues. Here the CDR3 reads CAWSDRAGYTF. CDR3 nucleotides: TGTGCCTGGAGTGACAGGGCCGGCTACACCTTC.

V is TRBV24-1 and J is TRBJ1-2; TRBD1 might be the D (5 bases). V lost 3 bases and J 6 bases, leaving 13 bases between the germline ends. Germline loops: CDR1 KGHDR, CDR2 SFDVKD. The CDR3 runs to 14 residues. DNA of the CDR3: TGTGCCACCAGTGATACCTCGACAGTGCATGGCTACACCTTC. It yields the protein CATSDTSTVHGYTF.

DNA for the CDR3: TGTGCCATCAGTATGACAGGGGAAGGCGAGCAGTACGTC. Encoded protein: CAISMTGEGEQYV. V and J are TRBV10-3 and TRBJ2-7; TRBD1 matches 8 bases. This CDR3 comprises 13 residues. From germline, CDR1 is ENHRY and CDR2 SYGVKD. Trimming cost V 5 bases and J 6 bases; bases outside gene matches: 6.

The genes are TRBV14 and TRBJ2-3; D might be TRBD1 (6 bases). V was pared by 3 bases and J by 10 bases, with 11 bases between. Germline V gives CDR1 SGHDN, CDR2 FVKESK. The CDR3 covers 12 residues. The CDR3 reads CASSHRGSAQYF. CDR3 nucleotides: TGTGCCAGCAGCCACAGGGGATCGGCGCAGTATTTT.

The chain couples TRBV3-1 (or the pseudogene TRBV3-2) to TRBJ1-2; TRBD1 aligns across 8 bases. J gave up 13 bases and V 1 base, and 5 bases lay outside the gene matches. This CDR3 is 12 amino acids long. From germline, CDR1 is LGHDT and CDR2 YNNKEL (reference sequence). The CDR3 nucleotides read TGTGCCAGCAGCCAAGGCGGACAGGGCGGCACCTTC. It yields the protein CASSQGGQGGTF.

This chain links TRBV10-3 with TRBJ1-3, with D unresolved. The V end was cut by 2 bases, the J end by 2 bases, with 7 bases between. The CDR3 totals 14 residues. Germline V lookup: CDR1 ENHRY, CDR2 SYGVKD. In nucleotides, the CDR3 is TGTGCCATCAGTGAGGGAGGGACTGGAAACACCATATATTTT. Residues: CAISEGGTGNTIYF.

This clone was observed a few times. The V gene is TRBV10-1, the J gene TRBJ2-3; the D is unclear. Germline CDR1 is WNHNN and CDR2 is SYGVQD (reference sequence). The V and J ends lost 6 bases and 2 bases respectively, with 9 bases between them. CDR3 size: 13 residues. Here the CDR3 DNA reads TGCGCCAGCAGACCAGCGAACACAGATACGCAGTATTTT. Residues: CASRPANTDTQYF.

This clone was observed a single time. The genes are TRBV9 and TRBJ1-3; no firm D call. CDR1 and CDR2 from the germline V gene are SGDLS and YYNGEE. The CDR3 length is 17 residues. Between the trimmed V and J ends, which lost 0 bases and 0 bases, there was a span of 13 bases. CDR3 nucleotides: TGTGCCAGCAGCGTAGGTTCCCAAGCAAGCTCTGGAAACACCATATATTTT. Protein: CASSVGSQASSGNTIYF.

For the CDR3, the DNA is TGTGCCAGCAGCAACGGGGGGTTTCTAGGTAACACTGAAGCTTTCTTT. Protein: CASSNGGFLGNTEAFF. The genes are TRBV5-4 and TRBJ1-1; D possibly corresponds to TRBD1 (5 bases). V dropped 4 bases and J dropped 2 bases, with 18 bases sitting between them. The CDR3 runs 16 residues. Germline CDR1 reads SGHNT; CDR2 reads YYREEE (reference sequence).

This clone was seen a handful of times. The chain recombines TRBV2 with TRBJ2-3, with D possibly TRBD2 on 5 matching bases. The CDR3 loop spans 15 amino acids. The V end lost 3 bases, the J end lost 6 bases, and 16 bases lay between the germline ends. Looked up from germline, CDR1 is SNHLY and CDR2 is FYNNEI. The CDR3 region is CASSEASYPGDTQYF. The CDR3 DNA follows: TGTGCCAGCAGTGAGGCTAGCTATCCTGGGGATACGCAGTATTTT.

The chain links TRBV16 to TRBJ1-6, with TRBD1 identical over 8 bases. The CDR3 runs to 14 residues. Germline CDR1 KGHSY, CDR2 FQNENV. Unmatched junction bases numbered 8, after V lost 6 bases and J lost 10 bases. CDR3 DNA: TGTGCCAGCAGTCCAGGACAGGGTTGGTCACCCCTCCACTTT. Translated: CASSPGQGWSPLHF.

The chain employs TRBV2 and TRBJ2-4; D uncertain. CDR3 length: 14 residues. In germline, CDR1 is SNHLY, CDR2 FYNNEI. V was pared by 6 bases and J by 0 bases, with 9 bases between. CDR3 bases: TGTGCCAGCAGGAACAGTCTAGCCAAAAACATTCAGTACTTC. Protein: CASRNSLAKNIQYF. Variable domain in full (rest from reference TRBV2 and TRBJ2-4): EPEVTQTPSHQVTQMGQEVILRCVPISNHLYFYWYRQILGQKVEFLVSFYNNEISEKSEIFDDQFSVERPDGSNFTLKIRSTKLEDSAMYFCASRNSLAKNIQYFGAGTRLSVL.

The chain couples TRBV5-1 to TRBJ1-3, with 7 bases aligning to TRBD1. CDR3 length equals 15 residues. Looked up from germline, CDR1 is SGHRS and CDR2 is YFSETQ. After removal of 4 bases from V and 7 bases from J, the junction contained 11 bases not matched to a gene. The CDR3 region has the DNA TGCGCCAGCAGCATCTCCCGGGACAGTGGGAACACCATATATTTT. Residues: CASSISRDSGNTIYF.